This TCR beta chain was sequenced for a study of shared T cell receptors in the human thymus. Clones were sequenced by immunoSEQ multiplex PCR, and TCRdb holds only the in-frame ones, with some missing. The table shows some 660,000 clones, with approximately 89% occurring only once. V lost 3 bases and J 4 bases, leaving 4 bases between the germline ends. Germline V gives CDR1 PRHDT, CDR2 FYEKMQ (reference sequence). The CDR3 has 12 residues. This sample also appeared in a second study, on human thymus T cells.

The genes are TRBV13 and TRBJ1-5, with D uncertain. The sample consisted of thymocytes. The TCR sequence derives from a boy under two years old with a congenital heart defect. The CDR3 DNA sequence: TGTGCCAGCAGCTTTATTAATCAGCCCCAGCATTTT. Translated: CASSFINQPQHF.